Listed here is a single T cell receptor beta chain. The clone's antigen remains unknown. Per-base quality was not reported, and no clone a single base away is much larger than it. From the cysteine up to the phenylalanine, the CDR3 has a length of 16 residues. Solely the CDR3 DNA is kept, with 48 bases framed from the first base. At the junction V is shortened by 1 base and J by 1 base, with 13 bases in between. The germline V gene specifies SGHAT as CDR1 and FQNNGV as CDR2. The meaning of the sample's time point label: baseline before first vaccination. Vaccinee samples were obtained from the UK trials COV001 and COV002, which included a single-blind randomized controlled phase 2/3 trial of AZD1222 (ChAdOx1 nCoV-19) in healthy adults. For TCRbeta chain sequencing, PBMC samples from trial participants were taken at day 0 and at day 28 after the second dose. The sample belongs to a study of T cell responses to AZD1222 COVID-19 vaccine (dated by TCRdb to about 2021). At the level of the whole study: AZD1222 recipients with second doses at about 4 weeks or about 12 weeks were pooled, because spike-specific TCR depth and breadth did not differ between schedules. TCR sequencing covered 230 or so trial participants: 200 to 220 given two doses of AZD1222 and approximately 26 given two doses of MenACWY control vaccine. Trial participants were enrolled into age subgroups of 18-55, 56-69 and 70-plus years, which contained approximately 150, 28 and 58 TCR-sequenced participants, respectively.

The study at large found these results: Epitopes outside the regions mutated in the B.1.351 and B.1.1.7 variants were reportedly recognized by nearly half of the unique spike-specific TCRs. Because no day 14 peak-response samples were available, the repertoires could be characterized only after the peak T cell response. After two AZD1222 doses, spike-specific TCR breadth and depth were significantly higher than at day 0 and than in MenACWY recipients. Participants were mostly white British and included more females than males, and it was suggested by the authors that clonal diversity may have been underestimated. The 56-69-year group was small, and its depth increase did not reach significance, likely because of low power. Conclusions about previously exposed vaccinees are limited because only six or seven AZD1222 recipients were SARS-CoV-2 seropositive at baseline. CD4 TCRs associated with the vaccine covered the entire spike protein, and the dominant responses were in regions 160-218 and 743-854.

The CDR3 regions of human TCRbeta chains were analyzed by immunosequencing. Under the source paper's analysis protocol: TCRs in the repertoires were compared against a reference library of SARS-CoV-2-specific TCRs that had been generated with the MIRA antigen-specificity platform. Breadth was defined as the fraction of unique TCRs that were SARS-CoV-2-associated, and depth was defined as the fraction of total T cells that were SARS-CoV-2-associated. Using the MIRA data, each spike-specific TCR was mapped to the spike region that the TCR reacts to and placed in a CD4 or CD8 class. Log10-transformed breadth and depth values were compared by one-way ANOVA with Sidak's multiple comparisons tests. In its TCRdb copy, this immuneACCESS table keeps in-frame sequences only and misses some clones. Where compared with another copy, unresolved V genes explain less than half of these, and the others have no known cause. V, J and clone size derive from that table, while D and trimming were established from the DNA sequence. Counted in this sample were roughly 120,000 clones; approximately 89% of them appeared once. Jointly, the top ten make up 4% to 6% of the sample.

The specimen comprised peripheral blood, sampled on day 0 of AZD1222 vaccination. The chain employs TRBV11-2 and TRBJ1-1; TRBD1 is a possible D gene, resting on 5 matching bases. This clonotype originated in an adult in good health. The CDR3 here reads CASSLVGREPNTEAFF. The DNA sequence is TGTGCCAGCAGCTTAGTGGGGCGAGAACCGAACACTGAAGCTTTCTTT.